This record looks at one T cell receptor (beta chain) sequence and its context. Which antigen it targets is not known. No qualities accompany the bases; no much larger clone lies one base away. The CDR3 contains 15 residues, cysteine and phenylalanine counted. Only the CDR3 portion is preserved as DNA: 45 bases, with reading frame beginning at the first base. V and J are truncated by 4 bases and 9 bases respectively, leaving an intervening sequence of 19 bases. According to the germline V gene, CDR1 reads MDHEN and CDR2 reads SYDVKM. This entry belongs to a study of OX40 agonist ivuxolimab in advanced cancers. Background on the whole study: Ivuxolimab, which targeted the costimulatory receptor OX40 (CD134), was an agonistic, fully human IgG2 monoclonal antibody. In the dose-escalation cohort, over 65% of patients were male, and the mean age was approximately 60 years, with a range of about 23 to 80. Peripheral TCRbeta sequencing was intended to test whether TCR sequence diversity was altered and clonal T-cell expansion was caused by ivuxolimab. Of the approximately 50 dose-escalation patients, hepatocellular carcinoma was present in about 20, melanoma in roughly 15, renal cell carcinoma in 9 and head and neck cancer in 9. Prior anti-PD-1, anti-PD-L1 or anti-CTLA-4 therapy was permitted, and approximately 41% of dose-escalation patients had received checkpoint inhibitors. Partial responses occurred in three dose-escalation patients, of whom one had hepatocellular carcinoma and two had cutaneous melanoma. The paper describes the monotherapy dose-escalation part (N of about 47 patients) of the phase I trial of ivuxolimab. Intravenous ivuxolimab was administered to patients every 2 weeks at six dose levels: 0.01, 0.1, 0.3, 1.5, 3 and 10 mg/kg.

Genomic DNA was extracted from sorted cells for sequencing of the TCRbeta CDR3 region. The immunoSEQ Assay was used for sequencing of TCRbeta CDR3 regions. TCRdb mirrors the immuneACCESS table, restricted to in-frame sequences. Some clones are absent from its copies; in checked studies, under half trace to an unresolved V gene, and the reason for the others is unknown. A total of tens of thousands of clones appear in this sample, roughly four fifths of them only once. 5% of the sample comes from the top ten. Beyond this particular receptor, the publication reports: In the 0.1-3.0 mg/kg groups, partial responders were among the patients with the lowest normalized peripheral clonal expansion, particularly in CD8+ T cells. After ivuxolimab, CD8+ T cells had more expanded clones than CD4+ T cells on average. The antigen specificity of the peripheral T cells that underwent clonal expansion was not determined. Low levels of normalized T-cell clonal expansion were also seen in some nonresponding patients. Clonal expansion of both CD4+ and CD8+ blood T cells was observed from baseline to week 6 at doses 0.1 to 3.0 mg/kg.

Patients with a history of autoimmune disease or receiving systemic immunosuppression were excluded from the trial. Peripheral blood for TCR sequencing was collected from all dose cohorts at baseline, on cycle 4 day 1, and on cycle 7 day 1. Samples came from an open-label, multicenter, first-in-human phase I dose-escalation trial of ivuxolimab. Adults with locally advanced or metastatic melanoma, renal cell, hepatocellular, or head and neck squamous cell carcinoma were enrolled in the trial. CD4+ and CD8+ T cells were sorted separately from peripheral blood before TCR sequencing. Here the chain combines TRBV28 and TRBJ1-5; TRBD1 might be the D gene, on 5 matching bases. The sample was CD4+ or CD8+ T cells sorted from blood, taken in a trial of the OX40 agonist ivuxolimab. The TCR originated in an adult with an advanced solid tumor such as melanoma, head and neck, liver or kidney cancer. The CDR3 protein is CASSSPIDGRGPQHF. The DNA is TGTGCCAGCAGTTCACCAATTGACGGAAGGGGGCCCCAGCATTTT. The variable domain in full, with residues beyond the CDR3 obtained from the reference TRBV28 and TRBJ1-5 genes, is DVKVTQSSRYLVKRTGEKVFLECVQDMDHENMFWYRQDPGLGLRLIYFSYDVKMKEKGDIPEGYSVSREKKERFSLILESASTNQTSMYLCASSSPIDGRGPQHFGDGTRLSIL.